One sample yielded the 25 T cell receptor beta chains listed below, sequenced in a study of blood T cell repertoires in COVID-19 (dated by TCRdb to about 2020). Library generation was performed with the immunoSEQ multiplex PCR assay. Drawn from immuneACCESS, this table holds only the in-frame rearrangements with V and J called that TCRdb kept. Clones are partly lost; checked studies trace under half to an unresolved V gene and leave the rest unexplained. The sample records 190,000 or so clones, around four fifths of which are singletons. The top ten constitute about 6.9% of the sample. The source material was peripheral blood. Receptors originate from a human donor with acute or convalescent COVID-19. The donor label of this sample is uncertain.

This clone occurred a few times. This chain connects TRBV5-1 to TRBJ2-1, with 8 bases that match TRBD2. In germline, CDR1 is SGHRS, CDR2 YFSETQ. This CDR3 is built from 14 residues. V gave up 2 bases and J gave up 9 bases; unmatched junction bases: 7. CDR3 in amino acids: CASSLAGDGREQFF. CDR3 nucleotides: TGCGCCAGCAGCTTAGCGGGAGACGGGCGTGAGCAGTTCTTC.

V gene TRBV7-6 combines with J gene TRBJ2-5, with D unclear. The V gene's germline CDR1 is SGHVS and CDR2 FNYEAQ. The CDR3 has 14 amino acids. V was shortened by 3 bases and J by 7 bases, with 15 bases between the two germline ends. CDR3 protein: CASSLSLASGTQYF. The CDR3 nucleotides read TGTGCCAGCAGCTTGTCTCTTGCGTCTGGGACCCAGTACTTC.

The chain carries TRBV7-2 and TRBJ1-4; 7 positions match TRBD1. The junction had 10 bases not matched to a gene; V was cut back by 2 bases and J by 7 bases. In germline, CDR1 is SGHTA, CDR2 FQGNSA. The CDR3 runs 16 residues. The CDR3 sequence: CASSLNLQGSFEKLFF. In DNA form, the CDR3 reads TGTGCCAGCAGCTTAAACTTACAGGGGAGTTTTGAAAAACTGTTTTTT.

V is TRBV10-3 and J is TRBJ2-1; D gene unclear. The CDR3 has 16 amino acids. V dropped 0 bases and J dropped 5 bases, with 14 bases sitting between them. CDR1 is ENHRY, CDR2 SYGVKD, per germline. The CDR3 DNA sequence: TGTGCCATCAGTGAGTCCCCCCTTGACAACCACAATGAGCAGTTCTTC. This sequence encodes CAISESPLDNHNEQFF.

This clone was observed once. The chain links TRBV4-1 to TRBJ2-6; no clear D gene. Trimming took off 0 bases at V and 4 bases at J, with 7 bases between the two ends. The length of the CDR3 is 15 residues. The V gene's germline CDR1 is MGHRA and CDR2 YSYEKL. This CDR3 reads CASSQESIGANVLTF. CDR3 nucleotides: TGCGCCAGCAGCCAAGAGTCAATCGGGGCCAACGTCCTGACTTTC.

This rearrangement joins TRBV27 to TRBJ1-6; D uncertain. V dropped 1 base and J dropped 0 bases, with 16 bases sitting between them. The CDR3 is 19 residues long. CDR1 is MNHEY, CDR2 SMNVEV, per germline (reference sequence). The CDR3 region is CASSLFRRAGSSYNSPLHF. The CDR3 DNA sequence: TGTGCCAGCAGTTTATTCAGGCGAGCGGGGAGCTCCTATAATTCACCCCTCCACTTT.

CDR3 DNA sequence: TGTGCCAGCCGTGCCCCGGGGGAAAATCAGCCCCAGCATTTT. It encodes CASRAPGENQPQHF. The chain employs TRBV6-6 and TRBJ1-5; weak D call: TRBD1 (5 bases). In germline, CDR1 is MNHNY, CDR2 SVGAGI (reference sequence). Trimming cost V 8 bases and J 4 bases, with 15 bases left between them. The CDR3 extends over 14 amino acids.

The chain joins TRBV6-1 to TRBJ1-5; D unclear. With 2 bases removed from V and 4 bases from J, the gap between germline ends came to 6 bases. The germline gives CDR1 MNHNS, CDR2 SASEGT. The CDR3 length is 13 residues. The CDR3 DNA is TGTGCCAGCAGTGAAACATCGAATCAGCCCCAGCATTTT. Its protein is CASSETSNQPQHF.

The CDR3 sequence: CASSYAQRTTQFF. DNA for the CDR3: TGTGCCAGCAGTTACGCCCAAAGGACAACGCAGTTCTTC. This chain connects TRBV6-5 to TRBJ2-1; possibly TRBD1 for D (5 bases). Between the trimmed V and J ends, which lost 2 bases and 12 bases, there was a span of 14 bases. The CDR3 runs 13 residues. Germline assignment: CDR1 MNHEY and CDR2 SVGAGI.

The V and J genes are TRBV6-5 and TRBJ1-2, with 7 bases identical to TRBD1. The CDR3 runs 13 residues. Germline CDR1 and CDR2: MNHEY and SVGAGI. The trim removed 7 bases at V and 2 bases at J, leaving 4 bases unmatched. CDR3 sequence (DNA): TGTGCCAGCACCAAGGGACAGAACTATGGCTACACCTTC. Amino acids: CASTKGQNYGYTF.

This rearrangement joins TRBV6-5 to TRBJ1-1; 8 bases map to TRBD1. V shed 7 bases and J 2 bases; nucleotides not matched to a gene: 3. Germline V gene data show CDR1 as MNHEY and CDR2 as SVGAGI. The CDR3 consists of 13 residues. CDR3 sequence reads: CASKGQGNTEAFF. Here the CDR3 DNA reads TGTGCCAGCAAAGGACAGGGTAACACTGAAGCTTTCTTT.

The rearrangement links TRBV5-4 to TRBJ2-5; tentatively, D is TRBD2 (7 bases). Trimming took 0 bases from V and 4 from J, leaving 10 bases between them. Germline CDR1 SGHNT, CDR2 YYREEE (reference sequence). This CDR3 is 14 amino acids long. DNA of the CDR3: TGTGCCAGCAGCTTGGGAGGGGGGGTAGAGACCCAGTACTTC. This encodes CASSLGGGVETQYF.

The chain links TRBV7-3 to TRBJ2-1; possible D gene TRBD2, 7 bases. V was trimmed by 3 bases and J by 5 bases, leaving 17 bases between them. The CDR3 spans 16 residues. Germline-derived CDR1 and CDR2 are SGHTA and FQGTGA. The CDR3 protein is CASSFGTGRVDNEQFF. Written as DNA, the CDR3 is TGTGCCAGCAGCTTCGGAACAGGGAGGGTGGACAATGAGCAGTTCTTC.

The table lists this clone with a few counts. The rearrangement links TRBV5-5 to TRBJ1-3; TRBD1 matches 9 bases. The CDR3 contains 16 residues. The J segment lost 4 bases and the V segment lost 0 bases, leaving 5 bases of the junction unmatched. Germline V gene sequence: CDR1 SGHKS, CDR2 YYEKEE (reference sequence). CDR3 DNA: TGTGCCAGCAGCTTGGAACAGGGGGCCCTCGGAAACACCATATATTTT. Protein: CASSLEQGALGNTIYF. The full variable domain, with the rest looked up from reference TRBV5-5 and TRBJ1-3, is DAGVTQSPTHLIKTRGQQVTLRCSPISGHKSVSWYQQVLGQGPQFIFQYYEKEERGRGNFPDRFSARQFPNYSSELNVNALLLGDSALYLCASSLEQGALGNTIYFGEGSWLTVV.

The CDR3 coding sequence is TGTGCCAGCAGTCCACCATGGGGGGGAAATTCCTACGAGCAGTACTTC. Protein: CASSPPWGGNSYEQYF. The V call is TRBV5-4, the J call TRBJ2-7; 7 positions agree with TRBD2. The germline gives CDR1 SGHNT, CDR2 YYREEE (reference sequence). The CDR3 length is 16 residues. Germline trimming cut 5 bases from V and 1 base from J; bases unmatched to any gene: 12.

As concerns this clone: Other DNA variants within this sample encode the same CDR3. CDR3 in amino acids: CASSQEAPSTDTQYF. The CDR3 nucleotides are TGTGCCAGCAGCCAAGAGGCCCCAAGCACAGATACGCAGTATTTT. V is TRBV3-1 (or the pseudogene TRBV3-2) and J is TRBJ2-3; D not resolved. The V end lost 0 bases, the J end lost 0 bases, and 7 bases lay between the germline ends. This CDR3 has 15 amino acids. Germline V gene sequence: CDR1 LGHDT, CDR2 YNNKEL (reference sequence).

The V gene is TRBV29-1, the J gene TRBJ1-1; D possibly corresponds to TRBD1 (6 bases). Germline-derived CDR1 and CDR2 are SQVTM and ANQGSEA. The CDR3 has 16 residues. With 6 bases removed from V and 0 bases from J, the gap between germline ends came to 20 bases. CDR3 nucleotide sequence: TGCAGCGTCCAACTCCACAGGACAGCGATGAACACTGAAGCTTTCTTT. Translated: CSVQLHRTAMNTEAFF.

J is TRBJ1-4 and V is TRBV6-5; 10 positions match TRBD1. Trimming removed 5 bases from V and 4 bases from J; junction bases left unmatched: 1. Germline CDR1 MNHEY, CDR2 SVGAGI. The CDR3 extends over 14 amino acids. The CDR3 protein is CASSRDRGNEKLFF. The CDR3 DNA sequence: TGTGCCAGCAGTCGGGACAGGGGTAATGAAAAACTGTTTTTT.

This clone was seen just once. CDR3 residues: CASSLARQGAGELFF. The CDR3 DNA reads TGTGCCAGCAGCTTAGCGAGACAGGGGGCCGGGGAGCTGTTTTTT. This chain uses TRBV11-2 with TRBJ2-2; 9 nucleotides match TRBD1. V gave up 1 base and J gave up 6 bases; unmatched junction bases: 3. The CDR3 sequence is 15 residues long. In germline, CDR1 is SGHAT, CDR2 FQNNGV.

The chain recombines TRBV6-5 with TRBJ2-1, with TRBD1 matching over 10 bases. The CDR3 contains 16 residues. Trimming removed 4 bases from V and 5 bases from J; junction bases left unmatched: 8. Looked up from germline, CDR1 is MNHEY and CDR2 is SVGAGI. The CDR3 spells CASSSTTGGKHNEQFF. CDR3 DNA: TGTGCCAGCAGTTCAACGACAGGGGGCAAGCACAATGAGCAGTTCTTC.

This clone was seen just once. The chain carries TRBV5-4 and TRBJ1-3; 9 bases match TRBD1. This CDR3 region has 16 residues. Germline-derived CDR1 and CDR2 are SGHNT and YYREEE (reference sequence). Trimming at V came to 0 bases and at J to 4 bases, leaving 5 bases not matched to a gene. The CDR3 is CASSLGNRGLGNTIYF. The CDR3 DNA reads TGTGCCAGCAGCTTGGGAAACAGGGGGCTCGGAAACACCATATATTTT. Drawing the rest from reference TRBV5-4 and TRBJ1-3, the complete variable domain is ETGVTQSPTHLIKTRGQQVTLRCSSQSGHNTVSWYQQALGQGPQFIFQYYREEENGRGNFPPRFSGLQFPNYSSELNVNALELDDSALYLCASSLGNRGLGNTIYFGEGSWLTVV.

The chain employs TRBV6-5 and TRBJ1-2; weak D call: TRBD1 (6 bases). Deletions cut 4 bases from V and 2 bases from J, with 11 bases between. Germline lookup yields CDR1 MNHEY and CDR2 SVGAGI. This CDR3 has 14 residues. DNA for the CDR3: TGTGCCAGCAGTTTAAGGACAGAGAACTATGGCTACACCTTC. Its translation: CASSLRTENYGYTF.

This sequence joins TRBV6-5 and TRBJ1-2; no reliable D call. Trimming took off 2 bases at V and 5 bases at J, with 12 bases between the two ends. This CDR3 comprises 14 residues. Germline loops: CDR1 MNHEY, CDR2 SVGAGI. CDR3 amino acids: CASSYRSTGYGYTF. CDR3 coding DNA: TGTGCCAGCAGTTACCGGTCCACGGGGTATGGCTACACCTTC.

The rearrangement uses TRBV7-9 and TRBJ2-1, with 10 bases that match TRBD2. V shed 10 bases and J 1 base; nucleotides not matched to a gene: 7. Germline V gene data show CDR1 as SEHNR and CDR2 as FQNEAQ (reference sequence). This CDR3 spans 15 amino acids. The CDR3 spells CAISPSGSSYNEQFF. The DNA of the CDR3 is TGTGCCATCTCCCCTAGCGGGAGTTCCTACAATGAGCAGTTCTTC.

The chain employs TRBV5-1 and TRBJ2-3; TRBD2 agrees at 15 bases. CDR1 SGHRS and CDR2 YFSETQ come from the germline V gene. Trimming at V came to 4 bases and at J to 5 bases, leaving 5 bases not matched to a gene. This CDR3 comprises 16 residues. For the CDR3, the DNA is TGCGCCAGCAGCCCGCCGGGACTAGCGGGAGGAGATACGCAGTATTTT. Its protein is CASSPPGLAGGDTQYF.